This TCR beta chain comes out of a study of cytomegalovirus exposure and HLA in healthy donors. Primers: 60 Vbeta forward and 13 Jbeta reverse. Assay used: immunoSEQ multiplex PCR; TCRdb lists only in-frame clones, some missing. This table holds roughly 140,000 clones, 82% found once. From germline, CDR1 is KGHSH and CDR2 LQKENI. Trimming at V came to 2 bases and at J to 2 bases, leaving 4 bases not matched to a gene. The CDR3 contains 15 residues. The V call is TRBV18, the J call TRBJ2-7, with TRBD1 matching over 9 bases. The sequence was collected from a male donor in good health and CMV-seronegative. The sequenced material came from PBMCs. The CDR3 is CASSPTQGAAYEQYF. CDR3 DNA sequence: TGTGCCAGCTCACCAACACAGGGGGCTGCCTACGAGCAGTACTTC.